A selection of T cell receptor beta chains follows, all from one sample in a study of cytomegalovirus exposure and HLA in healthy donors. Some clones are missing from TCRdb's copy, which holds only in-frame ones; the method was immunoSEQ multiplex PCR. The sample yields nearly 200,000 clones, more than 75% seen once. The sample was PBMCs. The receptors derive from a woman between 45 and 60 years old in good health and CMV-seropositive. The CDR3 runs from the conserved cysteine through the conserved F or W. D genes are given only for firm matches. Part of the rows lack a size; the others show once, few, many or a class for expanded clones.

D gene,J gene,V gene,clone size,CDR3 protein,CDR3 DNA
.,TRBJ2-5,TRBV7-9,.,CASSLVVTGQYF,TGTGCCAGCAGCTTAGTGGTGACGGGCCAGTACTTC
TRBD1,TRBJ2-7,TRBV28,.,CASTSGTVTYEQYF,TGTGCCAGCACCTCCGGGACAGTCACCTACGAGCAGTACTTC
.,TRBJ2-7,TRBV6-5,.,CASSRTQGYYEQYF,TGTGCCAGCAGCCGCACCCAGGGGTACTACGAGCAGTACTTC
TRBD2,TRBJ2-1,TRBV5-4,.,CASSLGGAGGINEQFF,TGTGCCAGCAGCTTGGGAGGGGCGGGAGGAATAAATGAGCAGTTCTTC
TRBD1,TRBJ2-6,TRBV29-1,.,CSVPGQGADSGANGLTF,TGCAGCGTTCCCGGACAGGGGGCCGACTCTGGGGCCAACGGCCTGACTTTC
TRBD1,TRBJ1-5,TRBV19,.,CATSGQGAPQPQHF,TGTGCCACCTCGGGACAGGGGGCGCCTCAGCCCCAGCATTTT
TRBD2,TRBJ2-3,TRBV4-1,.,CASSLGLAGPRVSDTQYF,TGCGCCAGCAGCCTCGGACTAGCGGGACCCAGGGTGTCAGATACGCAGTATTTT
.,TRBJ2-3,TRBV18,once,CASSPYRDTDTQYF,TGTGCCAGCTCACCGTACAGGGACACAGATACGCAGTATTTT
TRBD1,TRBJ1-6,TRBV2,.,CASSVLKGQGTPLHF,TGTGCCAGCAGTGTGTTGAAGGGACAGGGAACACCCCTCCACTTT
.,TRBJ2-7,TRBV21-1,.,CASSGQTVTGPYEQYF,TGTGCCAGCAGCGGCCAAACCGTGACTGGTCCCTACGAGCAGTACTTC
TRBD1,TRBJ2-7,TRBV28,.,CASSLFSTGDEQYF,TGTGCCAGCAGTCTCTTCTCGACAGGGGACGAGCAGTACTTC
.,TRBJ1-3,TRBV9,.,CASSERPGIAGNTIYF,TGTGCCAGCAGCGAACGACCGGGAATCGCTGGAAACACCATATATTTT
TRBD1,TRBJ1-3,TRBV5-6,.,CASSLVQGVGTIYF,TGTGCCAGCAGCTTGGTACAGGGGGTAGGCACCATATATTTT
.,TRBJ2-2,TRBV27,.,CASSLRGLDTGELFF,TGTGCCAGCAGTTTACGAGGGTTGGACACCGGGGAGCTGTTTTTT
.,TRBJ1-2,TRBV6-1,few,CASYREVVGGYTF,TGTGCCAGCTACAGGGAAGTGGTAGGTGGCTACACCTTC
TRBD1,TRBJ2-2,TRBV5-1,.,CASSSPGQGPGELFF,TGCGCCAGCAGCTCCCCGGGACAGGGCCCCGGGGAGCTGTTTTTT
.,TRBJ1-1,TRBV10-3,.,CAISEGGGSEAFF,TGTGCCATCAGTGAAGGGGGGGGGAGTGAAGCTTTCTTT
.,TRBJ2-2,TRBV10-3,.,CAISREGSNTGELFF,TGTGCCATCAGTCGCGAGGGTTCGAACACCGGGGAGCTGTTTTTT
.,TRBJ1-6,TRBV2,.,CASSPGNNSPLHF,TGTGCCAGCAGTCCAGGGAATAATTCACCCCTCCACTTT
TRBD2,TRBJ2-6,TRBV7-2,.,CASNMGGGFSGANGLTF,TGTGCCAGCAACATGGGCGGGGGGTTCTCTGGGGCCAACGGCCTGACTTTC
.,TRBJ2-5,TRBV19,.,CASSSGRGETQYF,TGTGCCAGTAGTTCGGGCAGGGGTGAGACCCAGTACTTC
TRBD2,TRBJ2-5,TRBV7-9,.,CASSLDSGGVAETQYF,TGTGCCAGCAGCTTGGATAGCGGGGGGGTGGCAGAGACCCAGTACTTC
.,TRBJ2-7,TRBV5-1,.,CASSLVDGRTGEQYF,TGCGCCAGCAGCTTGGTCGATGGGAGGACAGGCGAGCAGTACTTC
TRBD1,TRBJ2-5,TRBV5-1,.,CASSPGTAGGTQYF,TGCGCCAGCAGCCCCGGGACAGCCGGCGGGACCCAGTACTTC
TRBD1,TRBJ2-7,TRBV5-6,.,CASSLGQGFVYEQYF,TGTGCCAGCAGTCTTGGACAGGGCTTCGTCTACGAGCAGTACTTC
.,TRBJ2-7,TRBV5-5,.,CASSLASGPSSYEQYF,TGTGCCAGCAGCTTGGCTTCAGGGCCTAGCTCCTACGAGCAGTACTTC
TRBD1,TRBJ1-5,TRBV28,once,CASSRTGGCNQPQHF,TGTGCCAGCAGCCGGACAGGGGGGTGCAATCAGCCCCAGCATTTT
TRBD1,TRBJ1-6,TRBV7-9,once,CASSLGQGAHSPLHF,TGTGCCAGCAGCTTAGGACAGGGGGCGCATTCACCCCTCCACTTT
.,TRBJ2-7,TRBV10-2,once,CASSEQGGYYEQYF,TGCGCCAGCAGTGAACAGGGTGGGTACTACGAGCAGTACTTC
.,TRBJ2-1,TRBV13,.,CASSTGDLLGFYNEQFF,TGTGCCAGCAGCACCGGGGACTTACTGGGTTTCTACAATGAGCAGTTCTTC
TRBD1,TRBJ2-3,TRBV19,.,CASSIGQGGADTQYF,TGTGCCAGTAGTATCGGACAGGGGGGCGCAGATACGCAGTATTTT
.,TRBJ1-1,TRBV30,once,CAWSSGGRAFF,TGTGCCTGGAGCAGCGGGGGGCGAGCTTTCTTT
TRBD2,TRBJ2-7,TRBV7-2,few,CASSLAASGGANSYEQYF,TGTGCCAGCAGCTTAGCGGCTAGCGGGGGGGCTAATTCTTACGAGCAGTACTTC
.,TRBJ1-2,TRBV28,.,CASSPSAANYGYTF,TGTGCCAGCAGCCCCTCAGCGGCTAACTATGGCTACACCTTC
TRBD1,TRBJ2-1,TRBV11-2,few,CASSADRADREQFF,TGTGCCAGCAGCGCGGACAGGGCGGATCGTGAGCAGTTCTTC
.,TRBJ2-2,TRBV4-1,.,CASSQGPLGGNVGELFF,TGCGCCAGCAGCCAGGGTCCCTTGGGCGGGAACGTCGGGGAGCTGTTTTTT
.,TRBJ2-7,TRBV27,once,CASSLSPGLTYEQYF,TGTGCCAGCAGTTTATCGCCAGGTTTAACCTACGAGCAGTACTTC
TRBD1,TRBJ1-1,TRBV19,once,CVSIQTGANTEAFF,TGTGTCAGTATTCAGACAGGGGCGAACACTGAAGCTTTCTTT
.,TRBJ2-1,TRBV29-1,.,CSVRPRVAEQFF,TGCAGCGTCCGCCCCCGGGTTGCTGAGCAGTTCTTC
.,TRBJ2-2,TRBV12-5,once,CASGLAFGETGELFF,TGTGCTAGTGGTTTGGCCTTCGGGGAGACCGGGGAGCTGTTTTTT
.,TRBJ2-7,TRBV29-1,.,CSVEGPGDYEQYF,TGCAGCGTTGAAGGTCCAGGGGACTACGAGCAGTACTTC
TRBD2,TRBJ2-2,TRBV7-2,few,CASSSRRVGGAGELFF,TGTGCCAGCAGCTCCCGCCGGGTGGGGGGGGCCGGGGAGCTGTTTTTT
.,TRBJ1-2,TRBV5-8,.,CASSFGWAGSNYGYTF,TGTGCCAGCAGCTTCGGGTGGGCAGGGTCTAACTATGGCTACACCTTC
TRBD1,TRBJ2-3,TRBV19,.,CASSKQGADTQYF,TGTGCCAGTAGTAAACAGGGGGCTGATACGCAGTATTTT
.,TRBJ2-1,TRBV18,.,CASSPSSTRIEQFF,TGTGCCAGCTCACCTTCCTCGACTAGGATTGAGCAGTTCTTC
.,TRBJ1-2,TRBV7-9,.,CASSQGGGIFYGYTF,TGTGCCAGCAGCCAAGGGGGGGGCATTTTCTATGGCTACACCTTC
.,TRBJ2-3,TRBV10-1,.,CASSGLAGAGTDTQYF,TGCGCCAGCAGTGGCTTGGCAGGGGCCGGCACAGATACGCAGTATTTT
TRBD1,TRBJ1-2,TRBV9,.,CASSAGTGVYYGYTF,TGTGCCAGCAGCGCAGGGACAGGTGTATACTATGGCTACACCTTC
TRBD2,TRBJ2-4,TRBV28,.,CASSLSGSLAKNSQYF,TGTGCCAGCAGTTTAAGCGGGAGTCTGGCCAAAAACAGTCAGTACTTC
.,TRBJ1-5,TRBV7-4,.,CASSLGGEGQPQHF,TGTGCCAGCAGCTTAGGGGGCGAAGGTCAGCCCCAGCATTTT
.,TRBJ2-5,TRBV5-1,.,CASSLGQSLQETQYF,TGCGCCAGCAGCTTGGGGCAGTCTTTACAAGAGACCCAGTACTTC
.,TRBJ2-1,TRBV21-1,.,CASSKGPWGGFF,TGTGCCAGCAGCAAAGGGCCCTGGGGGGGGTTCTTC
.,TRBJ1-1,TRBV19,.,CASSIEAGTEAFF,TGTGCCAGTAGTATTGAGGCGGGCACTGAAGCTTTCTTT
.,TRBJ1-4,TRBV5-8,.,CASSFGTLNEKLFF,TGTGCCAGCAGCTTCGGGACTCTCAATGAAAAACTGTTTTTT
TRBD1,TRBJ1-2,TRBV28,.,CASRGQGADYGYTF,TGTGCCAGCAGAGGACAGGGGGCAGACTATGGCTACACCTTC
.,TRBJ2-3,TRBV5-4,.,CASSFNTDTQYF,TGTGCCAGCAGCTTCAACACAGATACGCAGTATTTT
TRBD2,TRBJ2-1,TRBV28,.,CASTAGGTSGNEQFF,TGTGCCAGCACCGCGGGAGGCACCTCGGGTAATGAGCAGTTCTTC
.,TRBJ2-6,TRBV28,.,CASRRDTTSGANVLTF,TGTGCCAGCAGACGGGATACTACCTCTGGGGCCAACGTCCTGACTTTC
TRBD1,TRBJ2-7,TRBV5-6,.,CASSTWDRGQYEQYF,TGTGCCAGCAGCACCTGGGACAGGGGGCAATACGAGCAGTACTTC
TRBD2,TRBJ2-7,TRBV2,.,CASQRGTSDQDEQYF,TGTGCCAGCCAGCGCGGGACTAGCGATCAGGACGAGCAGTACTTC